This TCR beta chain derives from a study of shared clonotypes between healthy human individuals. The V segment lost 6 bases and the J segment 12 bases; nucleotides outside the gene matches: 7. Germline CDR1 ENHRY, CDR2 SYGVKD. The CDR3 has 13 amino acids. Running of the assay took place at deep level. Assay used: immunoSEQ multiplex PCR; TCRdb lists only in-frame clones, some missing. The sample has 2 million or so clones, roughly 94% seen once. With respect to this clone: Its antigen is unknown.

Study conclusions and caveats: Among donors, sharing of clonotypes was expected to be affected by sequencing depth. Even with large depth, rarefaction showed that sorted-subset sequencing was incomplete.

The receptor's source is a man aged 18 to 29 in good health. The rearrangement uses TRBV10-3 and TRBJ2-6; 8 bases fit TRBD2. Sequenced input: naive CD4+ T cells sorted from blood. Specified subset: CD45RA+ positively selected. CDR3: CAISGGDTGVLTF. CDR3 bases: TGTGCCATCAGCGGGGGGGACACCGGCGTCCTGACTTTC.